This entry lists 32 T cell receptor beta chains sequenced from one sample in a study of shared clonotypes between healthy human individuals. TCRdb's table, derived via immunoSEQ multiplex PCR, lists solely in-frame clones and lacks some. The table shows about 2.4 million clones, with roughly 93% occurring only once. Sequenced sample: naive CD4+ T cells from PBMCs. The subset denotes: CD45RA+ positively selected. These receptors originate from a young man in good health. Some clones in this sample may be carry-over from other donors' samples.

The table lists this clone with a count of one. The rearrangement links TRBV5-6 to TRBJ1-2; D is ambiguous. V was shortened by 2 bases and J by 4 bases, with 12 bases between the two germline ends. The germline V gene has CDR1 SGHDT and CDR2 YYEEEE. This CDR3 contains 14 residues. CDR3 residues: CASSLVQSPYGYTF. As DNA, the CDR3 is TGTGCCAGCAGCTTAGTTCAGAGTCCCTATGGCTACACCTTC.

This chain links TRBV7-9 with TRBJ1-3; the D is unclear. Germline V CDR1 and CDR2: SEHNR, FQNEAQ (reference sequence). The germline V and J ends were trimmed by 3 bases and 0 bases, with 9 bases remaining between them. The CDR3 has 15 residues. The CDR3, as DNA: TGTGCCAGCAGCTTTCGGGCAGTCTCTGGAAACACCATATATTTT. It specifies CASSFRAVSGNTIYF.

In regard to this clone: Other nucleotide sequences from this sample produce the same CDR3. J is TRBJ1-1 and V is TRBV5-1; D is ambiguous. This CDR3 is 13 amino acids long. Germline CDR1 reads SGHRS; CDR2 reads YFSETQ. Trimming removed 1 base from V and 1 base from J, with 5 bases in between. CDR3 DNA: TGCGCCAGCAGCTTGTTGACGAACACTGAAGCTTTCTTT. Encoded protein: CASSLLTNTEAFF.

Written as DNA, the CDR3 is TGCGCCAGCAGCTCCTCGGGGAGCGTTGAGCAGTTCTTC. Encoded protein: CASSSSGSVEQFF. The rearrangement joins TRBV5-1 to TRBJ2-1, with a tentative D call TRBD2 (5 bases). In germline, CDR1 is SGHRS, CDR2 YFSETQ. V lost 3 bases to trimming and J lost 9 bases, with 13 bases between them. The CDR3 is made up of 13 amino acids.

The chain uses TRBV18 and TRBJ1-5, with a weak D call TRBD1 (5 bases). Trimming shortened V by 2 bases and J by 7 bases, and 18 bases separated the two germline ends. Germline V CDR1 and CDR2: KGHSH, LQKENI. The CDR3 totals 16 residues. The CDR3 loop reads CASSPGQGALQQPQHF. In nucleotides, the CDR3 is TGTGCCAGCTCACCAGGTCAGGGTGCCCTTCAACAGCCCCAGCATTTT.

As concerns this clone: Within the sample, other DNA sequences also encode this same CDR3. The chain recombines TRBV14 with TRBJ2-7, with D uncertain. Trimming cost V 1 base and J 1 base, with 5 bases left between them. Germline V gene data show CDR1 as SGHDN and CDR2 as FVKESK. The CDR3 is 13 residues long. The CDR3: CASSQVDSYEQYF. The DNA for the CDR3 is TGTGCCAGCAGCCAAGTGGATTCCTACGAGCAGTACTTC.

The chain uses TRBV7-3 and TRBJ1-2; D might be TRBD1 (6 bases). In germline, CDR1 is SGHTA, CDR2 FQGTGA. Trimming took 5 bases from V and 7 from J, leaving 17 bases between them. The CDR3 has 14 residues. The CDR3 DNA sequence: TGTGCCAGCAGCCCCGGCGGAGGGGGTCTTGGCTACACCTTC. It specifies CASSPGGGGLGYTF.

Note on this clone: Other DNA sequences in the sample encode the same CDR3. V usage is TRBV5-1 and J usage is TRBJ1-1, with D possibly being TRBD1 (6 bases). There are 13 residues in the CDR3. V gave up 4 bases and J gave up 1 base, with 8 bases separating them. Germline loops: CDR1 SGHRS, CDR2 YFSETQ. The CDR3 reads CASSVQGNTEAFF. The CDR3 DNA reads TGCGCCAGCAGCGTACAGGGGAACACTGAAGCTTTCTTT.

The chain uses TRBV19 and TRBJ2-1; D unclear. The V gene's germline CDR1 is LNHDA and CDR2 SQIVND (reference sequence). The germline V and J ends were trimmed by 3 bases and 2 bases, with 11 bases remaining between them. The CDR3 loop spans 15 amino acids. CDR3 loop: CASSIWRSTYNEQFF. CDR3 nucleotides: TGTGCCAGTAGTATCTGGCGGTCCACCTACAATGAGCAGTTCTTC.

The chain carries TRBV5-1 and TRBJ1-2, with 7 bases aligning to TRBD1. J was trimmed by 6 bases and V by 0 bases; bases with no gene match: 8. The CDR3 consists of 15 residues. Germline values: CDR1 SGHRS, CDR2 YFSETQ. The chain's CDR3 is CASSLERPQGDGYTF. The CDR3 nucleotides read TGCGCCAGCAGCTTGGAACGCCCCCAGGGGGATGGCTACACCTTC.

In regard to this clone: The identical CDR3 is also encoded by other nucleotide sequences in the sample. This chain joins TRBV29-1 and TRBJ2-3; a possible D gene is TRBD2 (6 bases). The CDR3 is 12 amino acids. The V gene's germline CDR1 is SQVTM and CDR2 ANQGSEA. Trimming pared 3 bases from V and 6 bases from J, leaving 10 bases between. The CDR3 sequence is CSVDPGEDTQYF. CDR3 nucleotides: TGCAGCGTTGATCCGGGGGAGGATACGCAGTATTTT.

This rearrangement joins TRBV11-2 to TRBJ2-7; 10 nucleotides align to TRBD2. After removal of 2 bases from V and 7 bases from J, the junction contained 5 bases not matched to a gene. Germline V gives CDR1 SGHAT, CDR2 FQNNGV. This CDR3 comprises 14 residues. The DNA for the CDR3 is TGTGCCAGCAGCTTACTAGCGGGAGCGGGTGAGCAGTACTTC. This codes for CASSLLAGAGEQYF.

This chain links TRBV6-5 with TRBJ1-2; D is unclear. The V end was cut by 5 bases, the J end by 3 bases, with 10 bases between. Germline V gives CDR1 MNHEY, CDR2 SVGAGI. This CDR3 spans 13 amino acids. The CDR3 nucleotides are TGTGCCAGCAGTCCATCCGGGTACTATGGCTACACCTTC. It is translated as CASSPSGYYGYTF.

Of note for this clone: This sample also contains other DNA sequences that code for the same CDR3. The chain uses TRBV18 and TRBJ2-5; TRBD1 matches 12 bases. Germline assignment: CDR1 KGHSH and CDR2 LQKENI. This CDR3 contains 17 residues. With 3 bases clipped from V and 5 bases from J, the junction kept 10 bases outside the gene matches. Here the CDR3 reads CASSPTTGQGAWETQYF. DNA of the CDR3: TGTGCCAGCTCACCGACGACGGGACAGGGGGCGTGGGAGACCCAGTACTTC.

A note on this clone: Additional DNA sequences in this sample encode the identical CDR3. The chain carries TRBV5-1 and TRBJ2-1; D is undetermined. The CDR3 is made up of 13 amino acids. Germline CDR1 is SGHRS and CDR2 is YFSETQ. Trimming left V 4 bases short and J 0 bases short, with 5 bases between. CDR3 coding DNA: TGCGCCAGCAGCCCCGGCTCCTACAATGAGCAGTTCTTC. It codes for CASSPGSYNEQFF.

The chain recombines TRBV28 with TRBJ1-3; D unclear. CDR1 and CDR2 from the germline V gene are MDHEN and SYDVKM. The ends were cut back, 5 bases at V and 3 bases at J, with 11 bases in the middle. CDR3 size: 14 residues. CDR3 nucleotides: TGTGCCAGCAGTCTACAAGGGTATGGAAACACCATATATTTT. Amino acids: CASSLQGYGNTIYF.

The chain recombines TRBV11-2 with TRBJ2-3, with TRBD2 matching over 8 bases. The V segment lost 3 bases and the J segment 0 bases; nucleotides outside the gene matches: 8. CDR3 length equals 17 residues. CDR1 is SGHAT and CDR2 is FQNNGV in the germline V gene. Here the CDR3 reads CASSLGLAGTSTDTQYF. Written as DNA, the CDR3 is TGTGCCAGCAGCTTGGGGCTAGCGGGTACTAGCACAGATACGCAGTATTTT.

This clone was recorded once. The J gene is TRBJ2-1, the V gene TRBV5-4, with 9 bases lining up with TRBD2. With V trimmed by 4 bases and J by 4 bases, 6 bases remained unmatched. The CDR3 spans 15 residues. In germline, CDR1 is SGHNT, CDR2 YYREEE (reference sequence). CDR3 amino acids: CASSRQLAGYNEQFF. Here the CDR3 DNA reads TGTGCCAGCAGCAGGCAGCTAGCGGGGTACAATGAGCAGTTCTTC.

The V call is TRBV11-2, the J call TRBJ2-1; no firm D call. Per the germline V gene, CDR1 is SGHAT and CDR2 is FQNNGV. CDR3 length equals 15 residues. The ends were cut back, 4 bases at V and 6 bases at J, with 16 bases in the middle. The CDR3 region has the DNA TGTGCCAGCAGCTCGCCAAGGCCGGTATTCAATGAGCAGTTCTTC. Amino acids: CASSSPRPVFNEQFF.

The J gene is TRBJ1-2, the V gene TRBV11-2, with D perhaps TRBD1 (6 bases). Germline lookup yields CDR1 SGHAT and CDR2 FQNNGV. The CDR3 loop spans 15 amino acids. Trimming took 6 bases from V and 4 from J, leaving 18 bases between them. The CDR3 region has the DNA TGTGCCAGCAGACCCGTGGGGGGCCGGGGCTATGGCTACACCTTC. Translation: CASRPVGGRGYGYTF.

This sequence joins TRBV5-1 and TRBJ2-7; 14 bases fit TRBD2. There are 18 residues in the CDR3. The V and J ends lost 4 bases and 1 base, in that order; junction bases with no gene match: 10. Germline V gene sequence: CDR1 SGHRS, CDR2 YFSETQ. The CDR3 spells CASSAAGTSGSKSYEQYF. The CDR3 region has the DNA TGCGCCAGCAGCGCCGCCGGGACTAGCGGGAGTAAATCCTACGAGCAGTACTTC.

Regarding this clone: The sample has other DNA sequences that encode this CDR3 too. The rearrangement joins TRBV6-5 to TRBJ1-2; a weak D match, TRBD1 (6 bases). Germline CDR1 and CDR2: MNHEY and SVGAGI. The CDR3 length is 11 residues. Trimming removed 5 bases at V and 7 bases at J, with 8 bases between. The CDR3 loop reads CASSTGRGYTF. The CDR3 coding sequence is TGTGCCAGCAGTACAGGGCGTGGCTACACCTTC.

This clone has a single count. The gene calls are TRBV28 and TRBJ2-7; 8 bases align to TRBD2. Per the germline V gene, CDR1 is MDHEN and CDR2 is SYDVKM. This CDR3 spans 15 amino acids. J lost 5 bases, V lost 3 bases, and 9 bases had no gene match. The CDR3 nucleotides read TGTGCCAGCAGTTTTGCAGCAGCGGGAGACCACGAGCAGTACTTC. It translates to CASSFAAAGDHEQYF. The complete variable domain, with remaining parts taken from reference TRBV28 and TRBJ2-7, reads DVKVTQSSRYLVKRTGEKVFLECVQDMDHENMFWYRQDPGLGLRLIYFSYDVKMKEKGDIPEGYSVSREKKERFSLILESASTNQTSMYLCASSFAAAGDHEQYFGPGTRLTVT.

This clone was recorded once. V usage is TRBV11-2 and J usage is TRBJ2-7, with D unresolved. The CDR3 sequence is 13 residues long. Trimming shortened V by 7 bases and J by 5 bases, and 15 bases separated the two germline ends. Germline CDR1 and CDR2: SGHAT and FQNNGV. The CDR3 spells CASTPWAPNEQYF. The CDR3 DNA is TGTGCCAGCACCCCGTGGGCTCCTAACGAGCAGTACTTC.

The V call is TRBV7-2, the J call TRBJ2-1, with D possibly called TRBD1 or TRBD2 (5 bases each). The CDR3 has 15 amino acids. The V end was cut by 1 base, the J end by 0 bases, with 7 bases between. Germline lookup yields CDR1 SGHTA and CDR2 FQGNSA. The CDR3 sequence is CASSLDGTSYNEQFF. CDR3 sequence (DNA): TGTGCCAGCAGCTTAGATGGGACCTCCTACAATGAGCAGTTCTTC.

For the CDR3, the DNA is TGTGCCAGCAGGAAACCCGGGACAGTTACTTATGGCTACACCTTC. As protein: CASRKPGTVTYGYTF. The chain employs TRBV6-6 and TRBJ1-2; the match to TRBD1 covers 7 bases. The germline V gene has CDR1 MNHNY and CDR2 SVGAGI (reference sequence). The V gene end was trimmed by 6 bases and the J gene end by 5 bases; junction bases not matched to a gene: 12. CDR3 length equals 15 residues.

The sample holds one count of this clone. This chain links TRBV7-9 with TRBJ1-4; D possibly corresponds to TRBD1 (5 bases). CDR3 length: 17 amino acids. With 5 bases removed from V and 3 bases from J, the gap between germline ends came to 19 bases. CDR1 is SEHNR and CDR2 is FQNEAQ in the germline V gene (reference sequence). CDR3 in DNA: TGTGCCAGCAGCCTCAGAATCGACAGTGTACCTAATGAAAAACTGTTTTTT. This sequence encodes CASSLRIDSVPNEKLFF.

The chain is built from TRBV5-1 and TRBJ2-1; 8 bases match TRBD2. The CDR3 totals 16 residues. V lost 5 bases and J lost 0; bases outside the gene matches: 7. Germline V gives CDR1 SGHRS, CDR2 YFSETQ. The CDR3 is CASRPIAGSSYNEQFF. CDR3 sequence (DNA): TGCGCCAGCAGACCTATAGCGGGAAGCTCCTACAATGAGCAGTTCTTC. Full variable domain (missing parts from reference TRBV5-1 and TRBJ2-1): KAGVTQTPRYLIKTRGQQVTLSCSPISGHRSVSWYQQTPGQGLQFLFEYFSETQRNKGNFPGRFSGRQFSNSRSEMNVSTLELGDSALYLCASRPIAGSSYNEQFFGPGTRLTVL.

The chain combines TRBV5-6 with TRBJ2-7, with D possibly being TRBD1 or TRBD2 (5 bases each). This CDR3 has 14 residues. The germline V gene has CDR1 SGHDT and CDR2 YYEEEE. Trimming removed 4 bases at V and 9 bases at J, with 20 bases between. The CDR3 reads CASSPITGTPLQYF. The CDR3 coding sequence is TGTGCCAGCAGCCCCATCACCGGGACCCCCTTGCAGTACTTC.

This clone has a single count. V gene TRBV28 combines with J gene TRBJ2-5; 7 bases line up with TRBD1. V gave up 9 bases and J gave up 7 bases; unmatched junction bases: 8. This CDR3 contains 12 residues. From germline, CDR1 is MDHEN and CDR2 SYDVKM. CDR3: CASRTGPGTQYF. The CDR3 DNA sequence: TGTGCCAGTAGGACAGGACCAGGGACCCAGTACTTC.

This chain's CDR3 is CASSLSATQYF. The CDR3 DNA sequence: TGCGCCAGCAGCTTGTCGGCTACGCAGTATTTT. The chain carries TRBV5-1 and TRBJ2-3, with D unresolved. V was trimmed by 1 base and J by 8 bases, leaving 5 bases between them. Germline assignment: CDR1 SGHRS and CDR2 YFSETQ. CDR3 length: 11 residues.

The chain carries TRBV5-6 and TRBJ2-7; TRBD1 agrees at 9 bases. Germline loops: CDR1 SGHDT, CDR2 YYEEEE. CDR3 size: 15 residues. The V and J ends lost 1 base and 5 bases, in that order; junction bases with no gene match: 7. DNA for the CDR3: TGTGCCAGCAGCTTGTATGACAGGGGGTTCCACGAGCAGTACTTC. Protein sequence: CASSLYDRGFHEQYF. Variable domain in full (rest from reference TRBV5-6 and TRBJ2-7): DAGVTQSPTHLIKTRGQQVTLRCSPKSGHDTVSWYQQALGQGPQFIFQYYEEEERQRGNFPDRFSGHQFPNYSSELNVNALLLGDSALYLCASSLYDRGFHEQYFGPGTRLTVT.